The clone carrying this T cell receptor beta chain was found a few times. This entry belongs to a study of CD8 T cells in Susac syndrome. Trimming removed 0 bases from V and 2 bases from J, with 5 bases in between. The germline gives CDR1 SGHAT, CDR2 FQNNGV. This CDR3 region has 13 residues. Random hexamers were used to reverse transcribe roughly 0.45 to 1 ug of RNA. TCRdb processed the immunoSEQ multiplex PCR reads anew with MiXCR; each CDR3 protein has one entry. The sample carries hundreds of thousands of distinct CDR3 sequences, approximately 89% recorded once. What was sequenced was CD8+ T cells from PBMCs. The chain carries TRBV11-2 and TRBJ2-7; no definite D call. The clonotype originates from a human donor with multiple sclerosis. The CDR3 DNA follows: TGTGCCAGCAGCTTAGATCCAGCCTACGAGCAGTACTTC. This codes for CASSLDPAYEQYF.